This TCR beta chain originates from a study of vaccination effects on CD4 cells after COVID-19 (dated by TCRdb to 2022 to 2024). Describing the broader study: Across the study, the median time from the second dose to post-vaccine sampling was 72 days (range 14 to 241). In both COVID-19 convalescent patients and infection-naive vaccine recipients, the study compared SARS-CoV-2 spike-specific CD4+ TCR repertoires from before mRNA vaccination with those from after it. Cultures from other donors in the study were sequenced using the Oncomine TCR Beta short-read assay on an Illumina iSeq 100. A total of approximately 9 COVID-19 convalescent patients and a handful of SARS-CoV-2-naive healthy vaccine recipients were included in the full study. Broad study findings and their caveats: Both infection-induced and vaccine-induced clones contracted markedly at late post-vaccination timepoints, which is consistent with waning T cell responses. In healthy vaccine recipients, vaccine-induced clones were almost all SARS-CoV-2 mono-reactive, with only 1 of 255 being cross-reactive with common cold coronaviruses. Only a small number of convalescent patients were included, and no early post-infection timepoints were available, which limited the study.

Library preparation was by the immunoSEQ multiplex PCR assay. DNA from the CD4+ T cells that had been cultured and isolated underwent TCR beta CDR3 sequencing. The published analysis was carried out like this. Non-productive TCR sequences were removed and reads were trimmed to the CDR3 region, keeping CDR3s of at least 7 amino acids. Antigen-specific clonotypes were identified using the MANAFEST web app by comparison of expansion in peptide wells against reference cultures. For clones to be considered positive, expansion at FDR<0.05 versus reference and all other wells, an odds ratio above 5, and a frequency above 0.1% in two replicate wells were required. A clonotype was called cross-reactive if it was significantly expanded both in SARS-CoV-2 spike wells and in at least one common cold coronavirus spike condition. CDR3 similarity was assessed by Levenshtein distance using the stringdist R package, and unrooted trees were constructed with ape in R 3.6.1. In its TCRdb copy, this immuneACCESS table keeps in-frame sequences only and misses some clones. Where compared with another copy, unresolved V genes explain less than half of these, and the others have no known cause. The DNA gave D and trimming, while V, J and clone size come from that table. This sample lists under 80,000 clones; around 78% were detected once. Around 1.2% of the sample is in the top ten clones.

In the ViraFEST assay, PBMC were stimulated with viral peptide pools, and antigen-specific CD4+ T cell clonotypes were then identified by expansion using TCR sequencing. After around 10 days of culture, CD4+ T cells were isolated with the EasySep CD4+ T cell isolation kit. Each participant got two doses of an mRNA SARS-CoV-2 vaccine, either BNT162b2 or mRNA-1273. None of the healthy vaccine recipients had a prior SARS-CoV-2 infection, which was confirmed by nucleocapsid antibody tests that came back negative both before and after vaccination. Each well held two million PBMC cultured in IMDM containing approximately 5% human AB serum, 9 to 10 IU/ml IL-2 and gentamicin, along with 10 ug/ml peptides. On days 3 and 7, half of the culture medium was replaced with fresh IL-2-containing medium. Unless noted otherwise, every peptide stimulation condition was grown in triplicate wells. PBMC were separated from whole blood using Ficoll-Paque Plus gradient centrifugation and were then either cryopreserved at -140C or used fresh. The overlapping peptide pools covered the spike proteins of SARS-CoV-2 and of the common cold coronaviruses HCoV-NL63, HCoV-OC43 and HCoV-229E. The QIAamp micro DNA kit was used to extract genomic DNA from the cultured CD4+ T cells.

The CDR3 runs 14 amino acids, cysteine and phenylalanine included. The CDR3 DNA has 42 bases and is translated from base 1. V and J lose 6 bases and 4 bases, and a span of 15 bases separates them. Reading the germline V gene gives CDR1 SGHTA and CDR2 FQGNSA. This clone has only one observation. Its antigen is still unknown. It has no much larger one-base neighbor in the sample; base qualities were not kept. The source of this sequence is a human donor who received a COVID-19 vaccine. The V gene is TRBV7-2 and the J gene is TRBJ1-1; no D segment can be confidently identified. This specimen was CD4+ T cells from PBMCs cultured with HCoV-229E spike peptides, taken after COVID-19 vaccination. In the paper's terms, the cell subset or site label means: HCoV-229E spike overlapping peptide pool stimulation. CDR3 protein: CASRNLGRGTEAFF. The DNA is TGTGCCAGCAGGAACCTGGGCCGGGGCACTGAAGCTTTCTTT.